This T cell receptor (beta chain) appears in the sequencing data of a study of OX40 agonist ivuxolimab in advanced cancers. Across the study: There were three patients with partial responses, one having hepatocellular carcinoma and two cutaneous melanoma.

Patients were excluded for autoimmune disease history or systemic immunosuppression. This clone was detected once. Germline CDR1 SGHDT, CDR2 YYEEEE. This CDR3 has 16 amino acids. V was pared by 4 bases and J by 4 bases, with 21 bases between. Method: immunoSEQ multiplex PCR; TCRdb's copy keeps in-frame clones and lacks some. Of approximately 80,000 clones in the sample, around 86% are singletons; the top ten hold around 0.23%. The rearrangement joins TRBV5-6 to TRBJ2-7; weak D call: TRBD1 (5 bases). The source is an adult with an advanced solid tumor such as melanoma, head and neck, liver or kidney cancer. Source: CD4+ or CD8+ T cells sorted from blood, taken in a trial of the OX40 agonist ivuxolimab. The CDR3 DNA follows: TGTGCCAGCAGCCTGGGAAGGGGCCAGAAACCTTACGAGCAGTACTTC. It specifies CASSLGRGQKPYEQYF. Full variable domain (missing parts from reference TRBV5-6 and TRBJ2-7): DAGVTQSPTHLIKTRGQQVTLRCSPKSGHDTVSWYQQALGQGPQFIFQYYEEEERQRGNFPDRFSGHQFPNYSSELNVNALLLGDSALYLCASSLGRGQKPYEQYFGPGTRLTVT.